The 11 T cell receptor beta chains below come from one sample, sequenced in a study of blood T cell repertoires in COVID-19. Measured with immunoSEQ multiplex PCR; TCRdb has only the in-frame clones, and not every one. The sample records roughly 73,000 clones, around 82% being singletons. Input material: peripheral blood. These receptors were taken from a human donor in a cohort sampled during active COVID-19.

This clone rates as medium-sized. CDR3 DNA: TGTGCCAGCAGTTTATCTGCCAGGTTCTATCTCTACGAGCAGTACTTC. Translation: CASSLSARFYLYEQYF. The J gene is TRBJ2-7, the V gene TRBV27; no clear D gene. Deletions cut 0 bases from V and 3 bases from J, with 15 bases between. CDR3 length: 16 residues. Per germline, CDR1 MNHEY and CDR2 SMNVEV (reference sequence).

There are a few counts of this clone. The genes are TRBV6-2 or TRBV6-3 and TRBJ2-1, with 10 bases lining up with TRBD2. V shed 4 bases and J 9 bases; nucleotides not matched to a gene: 12. The CDR3 runs 16 residues. The germline CDR1 and CDR2 sequences are MNHEY and SVGEGT. Here the CDR3 reads CASSSLGSGRALEQFF. CDR3 coding DNA: TGTGCCAGCAGTTCCTTGGGGAGCGGGAGGGCCCTTGAGCAGTTCTTC.

This clone was picked up one time. J is TRBJ2-7 and V is TRBV7-6, with 8 bases identical to TRBD1. V gave up 5 bases and J gave up 3 bases; unmatched junction bases: 9. This CDR3 spans 15 amino acids. Germline V gene data show CDR1 as SGHVS and CDR2 as FNYEAQ. This CDR3 reads CASSPQTGAGYEQYF. CDR3 nucleotide sequence: TGTGCCAGCAGCCCTCAGACAGGGGCGGGCTACGAGCAGTACTTC.

This rearrangement joins TRBV7-9 to TRBJ2-7; the match to TRBD1 covers 11 bases. This CDR3 has 12 amino acids. Germline-derived CDR1 and CDR2 are SEHNR and FQNEAQ (reference sequence). Losses at the gene ends were 5 bases for V and 11 bases for J; bases not matched to a gene: 5. This CDR3 is CASSADRGREYF. DNA for the CDR3: TGTGCCAGCAGCGCGGACAGGGGGCGGGAGTACTTC.

The chain links TRBV11-2 to TRBJ2-7; 7 nucleotides match TRBD2. The CDR3 runs 14 residues. CDR1 is SGHAT, CDR2 FQNNGV, per germline. V lost 0 bases to trimming and J lost 6 bases; unmatched junction nucleotides: 5. CDR3 loop: CASSLDLGGSEQYF. The CDR3 nucleotides are TGTGCCAGCAGCTTAGATCTGGGAGGGAGCGAGCAGTACTTC.

This chain connects TRBV3-1 (or the pseudogene TRBV3-2) to TRBJ1-1; 8 bases are shared with TRBD1. From germline, CDR1 is LGHDT and CDR2 YNNKEL (reference sequence). The J segment lost 3 bases and the V segment lost 4 bases, leaving 4 bases of the junction unmatched. CDR3 length: 14 amino acids. The CDR3 loop reads CASSRRGRDTEAFF. The DNA of the CDR3 is TGTGCCAGCAGCCGCAGGGGGCGGGACACTGAAGCTTTCTTT.

This rearrangement joins TRBV12-3 or TRBV12-4 to TRBJ2-3, with a weak D call TRBD2 (6 bases). The CDR3 runs to 12 residues. The ends were cut back, 8 bases at V and 14 bases at J, with 20 bases in the middle. The CDR3 bases are TGTGCCAGCCTGAGCGACGGGAGTGGAGCGTATTTT. Its translation: CASLSDGSGAYF.

The chain joins TRBV5-1 to TRBJ1-1; tentatively, D is TRBD1 (5 bases). Trimming removed 4 bases from V and 3 bases from J, with 19 bases in between. Germline V gives CDR1 SGHRS, CDR2 YFSETQ. The CDR3 totals 16 residues. CDR3 nucleotides: TGCGCCAGCAGCACTGGACAATCAGTGGGCGACACTGAAGCTTTCTTT. This codes for CASSTGQSVGDTEAFF.

This chain links TRBV3-1 (or the pseudogene TRBV3-2) with TRBJ1-2; no clear D gene. V dropped 1 base and J dropped 4 bases, with 10 bases sitting between them. CDR1 is LGHDT, CDR2 YNNKEL, per germline (reference sequence). This CDR3 has 14 amino acids. CDR3: CASSQAPGPYGYTF. CDR3 DNA: TGTGCCAGCAGCCAAGCCCCAGGCCCCTATGGCTACACCTTC.

This sequence joins TRBV5-4 and TRBJ1-1, with D unclear. The length of the CDR3 is 12 residues. The germline V gene encodes CDR1 SGHNT and CDR2 YYREEE (reference sequence). V lost 4 bases to trimming and J lost 10 bases, with 14 bases between them. This CDR3 reads CASSEPTRRAFF. The DNA of the CDR3 is TGTGCCAGCAGCGAACCGACAAGGCGAGCTTTCTTT. The entire variable domain, with the rest obtained from reference TRBV5-4 and TRBJ1-1, is as follows: ETGVTQSPTHLIKTRGQQVTLRCSSQSGHNTVSWYQQALGQGPQFIFQYYREEENGRGNFPPRFSGLQFPNYSSELNVNALELDDSALYLCASSEPTRRAFFGQGTRLTVV.

The chain is built from TRBV6-6 and TRBJ2-2, with 10 bases identical to TRBD2. Germline V gene data show CDR1 as MNHNY and CDR2 as SVGAGI (reference sequence). This CDR3 has 16 amino acids. V trimming: 6 bases; J trimming: 6 bases; junction bases outside the gene matches: 10. The CDR3 here is CASSPGQAGGPGELFF. DNA for the CDR3: TGTGCCAGCAGCCCCGGTCAAGCGGGAGGGCCCGGGGAGCTGTTTTTT.